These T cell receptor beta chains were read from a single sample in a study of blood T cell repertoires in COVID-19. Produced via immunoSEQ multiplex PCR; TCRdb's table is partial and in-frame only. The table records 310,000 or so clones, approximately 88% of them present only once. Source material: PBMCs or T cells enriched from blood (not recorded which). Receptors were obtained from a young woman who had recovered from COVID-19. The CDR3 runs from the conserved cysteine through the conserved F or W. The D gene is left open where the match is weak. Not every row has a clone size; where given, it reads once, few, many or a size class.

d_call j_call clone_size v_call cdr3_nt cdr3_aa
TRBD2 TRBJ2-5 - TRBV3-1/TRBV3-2 TGTGCCAGCAGCCGTAGCGGGGGATGGCTAGAGACCCAGTACTTC CASSRSGGWLETQYF
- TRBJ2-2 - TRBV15 TGTGCCACCAGCGGAGGAGCCAGGACAGAGACGAACACCGGGGAGCTGTTTTTT CATSGGARTETNTGELFF
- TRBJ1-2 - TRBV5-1 TGCGCCAGCAGCCCAAGGACAGACTCTAACTATGGCTACACCTTC CASSPRTDSNYGYTF
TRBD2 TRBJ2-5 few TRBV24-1 TGTGCCACCAGTGATTCCGGACTAGGCAAAGAGACCCAGTACTTC CATSDSGLGKETQYF
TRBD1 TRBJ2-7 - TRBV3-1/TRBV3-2 TGTGCCAGCAGCCGATCCAGGACAGGGGGCAGGGACGAGCAGTACTTC CASSRSRTGGRDEQYF
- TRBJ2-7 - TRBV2 TGTGCCAGCAGTGAATTACAGGGAGGGTACGAGCAGTACTTC CASSELQGGYEQYF
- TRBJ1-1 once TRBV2 TGTGCCACCCAACCTGACATGAACACTGAAGCTTTCTTT CATQPDMNTEAFF
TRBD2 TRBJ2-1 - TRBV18 TGTGCCAGCTCACCACCATCACTAGCGGGAAGTGAGCAGTTCTTC CASSPPSLAGSEQFF
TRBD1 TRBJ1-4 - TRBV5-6 TGTGCCAGCAGCTTTTGGGACAGGGAGGGCGAAAAACTGTTTTTT CASSFWDREGEKLFF
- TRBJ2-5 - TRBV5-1 TGCGCCAGCAGCCCAGTAAAGACAGGACTTGGGGAGACCCAGTACTTC CASSPVKTGLGETQYF
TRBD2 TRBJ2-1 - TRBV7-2 TGTGCCAGCAGCCTTAGACTAGCAGGTGAGCAGTTCTTC CASSLRLAGEQFF
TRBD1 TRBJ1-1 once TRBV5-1 TGCGCCAGCAGCTTGGTGGCAGGGGGCACTGAAGCTTTCTTT CASSLVAGGTEAFF
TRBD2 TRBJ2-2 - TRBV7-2 TGTGCCAGCAGCTCGCCGGGACTAGTCCCCGGGGAGCTGTTTTTT CASSSPGLVPGELFF
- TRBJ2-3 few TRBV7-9 TGTGCCAGCAGCTTAGCCAAACAGGGACGGGCAGATACGCAGTATTTT CASSLAKQGRADTQYF
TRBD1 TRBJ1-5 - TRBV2 TGTGCCAGCAGTTCGGAGGGGGCAACCAATCAGCCCCAGCATTTT CASSSEGATNQPQHF
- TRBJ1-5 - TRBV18 TGTGCCAGCGCTCCCGACTATTCTAATCAGCCCCAGCATTTT CASAPDYSNQPQHF
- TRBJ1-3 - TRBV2 TGTGCCAGCAGTGGGGGCACCGGGGGGCTCTCTGGAAACACCATATATTTT CASSGGTGGLSGNTIYF
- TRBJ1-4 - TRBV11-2 TGTGCCAGCAGCTGGGACGGGACTAAAAATGAAAAACTGTTTTTT CASSWDGTKNEKLFF
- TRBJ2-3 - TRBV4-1 TGCGCCAGCAGCGGGCGACAGCTCCGGGATACGCAGTATTTT CASSGRQLRDTQYF
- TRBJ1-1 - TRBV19 TGTGCCAGTAGCTCCACAATGAACACTGAAGCTTTCTTT CASSSTMNTEAFF
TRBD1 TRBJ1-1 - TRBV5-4 TGTGCCAGCAGCTTGGGGACAGGGGGCAGTGGGGATACTGAAGCTTTCTTT CASSLGTGGSGDTEAFF
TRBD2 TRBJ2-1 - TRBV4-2 TGTGCCAGCAGCCTAGACCCCCAGACTAGCGGGGGGTTCGGTGAGCAGTTCTTC CASSLDPQTSGGFGEQFF
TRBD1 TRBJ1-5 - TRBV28 TGTGCCAGCAGCAACCTAGACAGGGGTAATCAGCCCCAGCATTTT CASSNLDRGNQPQHF
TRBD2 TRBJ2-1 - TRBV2 TGTGCCAGAGGTGGACTAGCGGTAGACAATGAGCAGTTCTTC CARGGLAVDNEQFF
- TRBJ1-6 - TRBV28 TGTGCCAGCAGTACCAGCGGCTCACCCCTCCACTTT CASSTSGSPLHF
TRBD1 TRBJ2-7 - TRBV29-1 TGCAGCGTTGATCTATCCGGGACAGCTTACGAGCAGTACTTC CSVDLSGTAYEQYF
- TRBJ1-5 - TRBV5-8 TGTGCCAGCAGCTTGGGTGCCCCCGGGAGCAATCAGCCCCAGCATTTT CASSLGAPGSNQPQHF
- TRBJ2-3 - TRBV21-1 TGTGCCAGCAGCAGCTTGGGGCGCGTCGAAGATACGCAGTATTTT CASSSLGRVEDTQYF
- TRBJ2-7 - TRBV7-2 TGTGCCAGCAGCTTAGTGGGGGCCGAGCAGTACTTC CASSLVGAEQYF
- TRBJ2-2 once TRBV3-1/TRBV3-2 TGTGCCAGCAGCCGAGGCAGGGGAAGGTCCAACACCGGGGAGCTGTTTTTT CASSRGRGRSNTGELFF
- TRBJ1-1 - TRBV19 TGTGCCAGTAGCCTAGGCCGGGGAAATGAAGCTTTCTTT CASSLGRGNEAFF
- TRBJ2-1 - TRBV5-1 TGCGCCAGCGCCCAATCTACAGCCTACAATGAGCAGTTCTTC CASAQSTAYNEQFF
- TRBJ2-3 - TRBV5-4 TGTGCCAGCAGCTTGCCTGGCACAGATACGCAGTATTTT CASSLPGTDTQYF
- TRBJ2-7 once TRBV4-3 TGCGCCAGCAGCCAAGTAGTGTACTACGAGCAGTACTTC CASSQVVYYEQYF
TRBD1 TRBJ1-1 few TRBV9 TGTGCCAGCAGCGGCGGGACAGGCGGATATGAAGCTTTCTTT CASSGGTGGYEAFF
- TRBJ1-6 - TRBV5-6 TGTGCCAGCAGCGGCTTAACCAGCTCCTATAATTCACCCCTCCACTTT CASSGLTSSYNSPLHF
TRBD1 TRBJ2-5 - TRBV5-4 TGTGCCAGCAGCGCCGGACAGGGCGTGCGGGAAGAGACCCAGTACTTC CASSAGQGVREETQYF
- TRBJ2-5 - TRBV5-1 TGCGCCAGCAGCTCGCAGGGGACGGAACAAGAGACCCAGTACTTC CASSSQGTEQETQYF
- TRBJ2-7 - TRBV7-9 TGTGCCAGCAGCTTAGCGGGAGTTCCCTACGAGCAGTACTTC CASSLAGVPYEQYF
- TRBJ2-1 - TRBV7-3 TGTGCCAGCAGCCCCGGGGTAGCGGTATACAATGAGCAGTTCTTC CASSPGVAVYNEQFF
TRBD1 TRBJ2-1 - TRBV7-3 TGTGCCAGCAGCTTAGGGACAGGGATCTACAATGAGCAGTTCTTC CASSLGTGIYNEQFF
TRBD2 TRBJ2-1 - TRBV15 TGTGCCACCAGCAGGAAGCAGCGGGAGGGAAATGAGCAGTTCTTC CATSRKQREGNEQFF
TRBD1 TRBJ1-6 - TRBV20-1 TGCAGTGCTAGTAGGGGGACAGGGGCCGATAATTCACCCCTCCACTTT CSASRGTGADNSPLHF
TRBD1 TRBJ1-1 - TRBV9 TGTGCCAGCAGCGATGGGACAGGGTTGACTGAAGCTTTCTTT CASSDGTGLTEAFF
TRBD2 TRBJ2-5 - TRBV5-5 TGTGCCAGCAGAGACCCCGGACTAGCGGGCGAAGAGACCCAGTACTTC CASRDPGLAGEETQYF
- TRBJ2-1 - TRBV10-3 TGTGCCATCAGTGACCCGAGCGTGGGGGGGCTCGGTGAGCAGTTCTTC CAISDPSVGGLGEQFF
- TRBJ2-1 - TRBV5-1 TGCGCCAGCAGCTCCAGAGGACAGAGCTACAATGAGCAGTTCTTC CASSSRGQSYNEQFF
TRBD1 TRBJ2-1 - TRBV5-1 TGCGCCAGCAGCAGGGACAGGGCCTACTCCTACAATGAGCAGTTCTTC CASSRDRAYSYNEQFF
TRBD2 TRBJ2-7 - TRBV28 TGTGCCAGCACCTCCACAGGCGGGAGTCAATACGAGCAGTACTTC CASTSTGGSQYEQYF
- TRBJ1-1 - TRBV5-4 TGTGCCAGCAGCTTCAGGGGTCTAACTGAAGCTTTCTTT CASSFRGLTEAFF
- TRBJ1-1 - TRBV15 TGTGCCACCAGCAGACAACAGCTCACTGAAGCTTTCTTT CATSRQQLTEAFF
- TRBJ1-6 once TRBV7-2 TGTGCCAGCAGCCTCAACAGGGTTCCTTCACCCCTCCACTTT CASSLNRVPSPLHF
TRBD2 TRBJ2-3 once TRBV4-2 TGTGCCAGCAGCCAAGATCTCCTAGCGGGGGAGGTGGATACGCAGTATTTT CASSQDLLAGEVDTQYF
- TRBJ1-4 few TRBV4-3 TGCGCCAGCAGCCAAGATAGTCGGGGGAGAGGTGAAAAACTGTTTTTT CASSQDSRGRGEKLFF
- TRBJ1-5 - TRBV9 TGTGCCAGCAGCCCCTCCGGAGGCCCCTATAGCAATCAGCCCCAGCATTTT CASSPSGGPYSNQPQHF
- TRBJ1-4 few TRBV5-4 TGTGCCAGCAGCCCATACCGAGGTATGGGGGGTAGTGAAAAACTGTTTTTT CASSPYRGMGGSEKLFF
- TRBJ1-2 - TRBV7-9 TGTGCCAGCAGCTTAGGTGGCACACGTTATGGCTACACCTTC CASSLGGTRYGYTF
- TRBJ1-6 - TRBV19 TGTGCCAGTAGTAGGACAGCGAGTAATTCACCCCTCCACTTT CASSRTASNSPLHF
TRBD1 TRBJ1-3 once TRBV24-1 TGTGCCACCAGTGATACCCGGGACAGTTCAAACACCATATATTTT CATSDTRDSSNTIYF
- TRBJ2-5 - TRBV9 TGTGCCAGCAGCGTAGCGGGGGTCCAGACCCAGTACTTC CASSVAGVQTQYF